The rows below give T cell receptor beta chains drawn from one sample of a study of metastatic and nonmetastatic thyroid tumors. TCRdb ran MiXCR on the PCR reads. The sample lists about 17,000 clones; 34% were seen once. The sequenced material came from tumor tissue. Source of these receptors: a female donor with papillary thyroid cancer or a benign thyroid nodule (not recorded which). Some clones in this sample may be carry-over from other donors' samples. Each CDR3 is given with its conserved first and last residue. Fields, in order: clone size, J gene, V gene, D gene, CDR3 protein, CDR3 DNA. A D gene is named only where the DNA matches it firmly. Some rows mark clone size as missing; the rest say once, few, many or name a class of expanded clone.

.	TRBJ1-6	TRBV6-1	.	CASKAPLRDSPLHF	TGTGCCAGCAAGGCCCCCCTTAGGGATTCACCCCTCCACTTT
few	TRBJ1-1	TRBV2	.	CASRSFANTEAFF	TGTGCCAGCCGAAGTTTTGCGAACACTGAAGCTTTCTTT
few	TRBJ2-5	TRBV3-1	TRBD1	CASSQVGGTGGETQYF	TGTGCCAGCAGCCAAGTGGGGGGGACAGGGGGAGAGACCCAGTACTTC
.	TRBJ2-1	TRBV6-1	TRBD2	CASSAGGREQFF	TGTGCCAGCAGTGCGGGGGGACGTGAGCAGTTCTTC
few	TRBJ2-2	TRBV27	.	CASSLEDRPGELFF	TGTGCCAGCAGTCTCGAAGACAGGCCCGGGGAGCTGTTTTTT
few	TRBJ2-5	TRBV28	TRBD1	CASSSTGRYQETQYF	TGTGCCAGCAGTTCGACAGGGCGGTACCAAGAGACCCAGTACTTC
.	TRBJ2-7	TRBV20-1	TRBD2	CSATSGTLYEQYF	TGCAGTGCTACTAGCGGCACCCTCTACGAGCAGTACTTC
.	TRBJ2-2	TRBV7-9	.	CASSPDSACELFF	TGTGCCAGCAGCCCTGACTCGGCCTGTGAGCTGTTTTTT
few	TRBJ1-2	TRBV29-1	.	CSVEEQGNYGYTF	TGCAGCGTTGAAGAGCAGGGGAACTATGGCTACACCTTC
.	TRBJ2-6	TRBV5-2	.	CASIPTGSQLANVLTF	TGTGCCAGCATCCCGACCGGTTCACAACTGGCCAACGTCCTGACTTTC
.	TRBJ2-7	TRBV20-1	TRBD1	CSARDTRTGGSEQYF	TGCAGTGCTAGAGATACAAGGACAGGGGGCAGCGAGCAGTACTTC
many	TRBJ2-5	TRBV7-9	.	CASEGLNQETQYF	TGTGCCAGCGAGGGGCTCAATCAAGAGACCCAGTACTTC
many	TRBJ1-1	TRBV5-4	.	CASSPTIRGDTEAFF	TGTGCCAGCAGCCCGACGATCCGAGGGGACACTGAAGCTTTCTTT
medium-sized	TRBJ1-5	TRBV20-1	.	CSASEQVSNQPQHF	TGCAGTGCTAGCGAACAGGTCAGCAATCAGCCCCAGCATTTT
.	TRBJ2-1	TRBV2	TRBD2	CASGSGLAMNEQFF	TGTGCCAGCGGTTCGGGACTAGCTATGAATGAGCAGTTCTTC
.	TRBJ1-2	TRBV10-3	.	CAIGRGADYGYTF	TGCGCCATCGGGCGGGGGGCAGACTATGGCTACACCTTC
many	TRBJ1-6	TRBV7-9	.	CASSYGGNHNSPLHF	TGTGCCAGCAGCTACGGGGGAAACCATAATTCACCCCTCCACTTT
many	TRBJ2-5	TRBV2	.	CASSEFGLGETQYF	TGTGCCAGCAGTGAATTTGGTTTAGGGGAGACCCAGTACTTC
few	TRBJ1-2	TRBV15	.	CATSREYHRDGYGYTF	TGTGCCACCAGCAGAGAATACCACCGGGACGGCTATGGCTACACCTTC
many	TRBJ2-3	TRBV5-1	.	CASSLGGTLSTDTQYF	TGCGCCAGCAGCTTGGGGGGGACCCTTAGCACAGATACGCAGTATTTT
.	TRBJ2-1	TRBV11-3	.	CASSLGQYNEQFF	TGTGCCAGCAGCTTAGGCCAGTACAATGAGCAGTTCTTC
.	TRBJ2-7	TRBV20-1	.	CSASTDAPSLYF	TGCAGTGCTAGCACGGACGCCCCATCGCTGTACTTC
.	TRBJ2-3	TRBV4-1	TRBD2	CASSQSGLAGVSDTQYF	TGCGCGAGCAGCCAATCAGGACTAGCGGGAGTTTCAGATACGCAGTATTTT
.	TRBJ2-7	TRBV9	.	CASSVALGKYYEQYF	TGTGCCAGCAGCGTGGCCCTGGGAAAGTACTACGAGCAGTACTTC
.	TRBJ2-3	TRBV6-2/TRBV6-3	.	CASSYSTRRGGDTQYF	TGTGCCAGCAGTTACTCTACCAGAAGGGGGGGGGATACGCAGTATTTT
medium-sized	TRBJ2-1	TRBV28	.	CASTGQTYNEQFF	TGTGCCAGCACAGGACAGACTTACAATGAGCAGTTCTTC
.	TRBJ1-1	TRBV28	.	CASSVSGGNTEAFF	TGTGCCAGCAGTGTGAGCGGGGGGAACACTGAAGCTTTCTTT
.	TRBJ2-2	TRBV28	TRBD2	CASSLGLAGEAGELFF	TGTGCCAGCAGTTTGGGACTAGCGGGAGAGGCCGGGGAGCTGTTTTTT
few	TRBJ2-2	TRBV27	TRBD1	CASSLAGTGNTGELFF	TGTGCCAGCAGTTTAGCCGGGACAGGGAACACCGGGGAGCTGTTTTTT
.	TRBJ2-1	TRBV11-3	.	CASSLGFSYNEQFF	TGTGCCAGCAGCCTCGGGTTCTCCTACAATGAGCAGTTCTTC
medium-sized	TRBJ2-7	TRBV30	.	CAWSNPGYEQYF	TGTGCCTGGAGTAATCCCGGCTACGAGCAGTACTTC
.	TRBJ2-3	TRBV5-1	TRBD2	CASSIVGGDTDTQYF	TGCGCCAGCAGCATAGTGGGAGGGGACACAGATACGCAGTATTTT
.	TRBJ2-2	TRBV5-6	TRBD2	CASTHGLAEAGELFF	TGTGCCAGCACCCACGGACTAGCGGAAGCCGGGGAGCTGTTTTTT
.	TRBJ2-6	TRBV11-2	TRBD2	CASSPGLALSGANVLTF	TGTGCCAGCAGCCCGGGACTAGCCCTCTCTGGGGCCAACGTCCTGACTTTC
large	TRBJ2-7	TRBV11-3	TRBD1	CASSLEGGQGYEQYF	TGTGCCAGCAGCTTAGAGGGGGGACAGGGCTACGAGCAGTACTTC
.	TRBJ2-7	TRBV3-1	TRBD2	CASSQGTSGRAYEQYF	TGTGCCAGCAGCCAAGGTACTAGCGGGAGGGCCTACGAGCAGTACTTC
medium-sized	TRBJ2-7	TRBV12-3/TRBV12-4	.	CASSLMQTAQYF	TGTGCCAGCAGTTTAATGCAGACCGCGCAGTACTTC
once	TRBJ2-1	TRBV7-9	TRBD1	CASSLGQGRNEQFF	TGTGCCAGCAGCTTAGGACAGGGGAGGAATGAGCAGTTCTTC
medium-sized	TRBJ1-5	TRBV6-1	.	CASSLDGYSNQPQHF	TGTGCCAGCAGTTTGGACGGTTATAGCAATCAGCCCCAGCATTTT
few	TRBJ2-1	TRBV6-1	TRBD2	CATSGLAGVYEQFF	TGTGCCACCTCCGGACTAGCGGGAGTTTATGAGCAGTTCTTC
large	TRBJ2-1	TRBV5-1	.	CASSLEGNEQFF	TGCGCCAGCAGCTTGGAGGGCAATGAGCAGTTCTTC
few	TRBJ1-3	TRBV29-1	.	CSVEQASGNTIYF	TGCAGCGTTGAGCAGGCCAGTGGTAACACCATATATTTT
.	TRBJ1-1	TRBV20-1	.	CSARGSGYETEAFF	TGCAGTGCTAGGGGCTCAGGGTATGAGACTGAAGCTTTCTTC
few	TRBJ1-1	TRBV28	.	CASSSTGGLTEAFF	TGTGCCAGCAGTTCGACAGGAGGCCTCACTGAAGCTTTCTTT
many	TRBJ2-1	TRBV5-1	TRBD2	CASSLAPLAGNEQFF	TGCGCCAGCAGCTTGGCTCCCCTAGCGGGAAATGAGCAGTTCTTC
many	TRBJ1-4	TRBV20-1	.	CSARDGTSNEKLFF	TGCAGTGCTAGAGATGGGACGAGTAATGAAAAACTGTTTTTT
once	TRBJ1-2	TRBV18	TRBD1	CASSPFDRGQNYGYTF	TGTGCCAGCTCACCCTTCGACAGGGGGCAGAACTATGGCTACACCTTC
medium-sized	TRBJ1-6	TRBV7-8	.	CASSLDGYNSPLHF	TGTGCCAGCAGCTTAGACGGTTATAATTCACCCCTCCACTTT
large	TRBJ2-7	TRBV20-1	.	CSKTDISYEQYF	TGCAGTAAAACGGACATTAGCTACGAGCAGTACTTC
many	TRBJ2-3	TRBV13	.	CASSPTGTDTQYF	TGTGCCAGCAGCCCCACCGGGACAGATACGCAGTATTTT
once	TRBJ2-1	TRBV6-2/TRBV6-3	TRBD2	CVCNGGTSDEQFF	TGTGTCTGCAACGGAGGGACTAGCGATGAGCAGTTCTTC